This T cell receptor beta chain appears in the sequencing data of a study of early T cells in non-severe SARS-CoV-2 infection. About the research overall: Sequencing used unsorted whole-blood bulk RNA, so chains lack pairing.

Germline CDR1 and CDR2: SGHAT and FQNNGV. Trimming shortened V by 5 bases and J by 2 bases, and 13 bases separated the two germline ends. The CDR3 is 15 residues long. Ten or more counts support this clonotype. Its antigen is currently unknown. General study points: Clonotype matching in VDJdb favored anti-spike CD8 responses and did not capture private and CD4 specificities.

Unique molecular identifiers (one per individual cDNA molecule) were attached. TCRdb passed the 5' RACE reads through MiXCR, listing each CDR3 protein once. The table lists 65,000 to 75,000 distinct CDR3 sequences, around 14% of them singletons, with over 4% in the top ten. The chain recombines TRBV11-2 with TRBJ1-5, with D unclear. Sequenced sample: whole blood. The TCR sequence derives from an adult who was a healthcare worker with PCR-confirmed SARS-CoV-2 infection or an uninfected control (not recorded which). This CDR3 reads CASSTGSKGNQPQHF. The CDR3 DNA is TGTGCCAGCAGCACGGGGTCGAAGGGCAATCAGCCCCAGCATTTT.